The entry below describes one T cell receptor beta chain. The antigen remains undetermined. Markers CD45RO/CCR7/CD25/CD127/CD95/CD27 served to sort CD4+ naive, central memory, regulatory and stem cell-like memory cells. Populations isolated by sorting all had purity greater than 95%. V was pared by 1 base and J by 3 bases, with 10 bases between. The germline V gene has CDR1 SGHTA and CDR2 FQGNSA. The CDR3 spans 15 residues. This record belongs to a study of beta chain features in type 1 diabetes. Study at large: Age, gender, cell numbers and subset yield matched between patients and controls.

Points from the study as a whole: Among all four CD4+ subsets, Type 1 diabetes patients had TCRB CDR3s that were moderately but significantly shorter. In cDNA sequencing, cells with high TCR expression could be over-represented.

Reverse transcription of all isolated RNA meant that expressed TCRB transcripts were sequenced. Sequencing was performed with immunoSEQ multiplex PCR; in TCRdb, only in-frame clones are kept and a portion is missing. The profile shows 50,000 or so clones, over 40% of them singletons. The sequence came from a man aged 25 to 45 with type 1 diabetes. The source material was Tregs from blood. The V and J genes are TRBV7-2 and TRBJ2-1; TRBD1 is a possible D gene (6 bases). The CDR3 is CASSLERGSYNEQFF. The CDR3 DNA is TGTGCCAGCAGCTTAGAGAGGGGGAGCTACAATGAGCAGTTCTTC.